This TCR beta chain was captured by sequencing in a study of OX40 agonist ivuxolimab in advanced cancers. The assay was immunoSEQ multiplex PCR, and TCRdb's table has in-frame clones only and misses some. The sample yields about 41,000 clones, more than 75% seen once. The TCR was taken from an adult with an advanced solid tumor such as melanoma, head and neck, liver or kidney cancer. The specimen was CD4+ or CD8+ T cells sorted from blood, collected in a trial of the OX40 agonist ivuxolimab.

The CDR3 region has the DNA TGTGCCAGCAGCTTAGATACAGGGGCCTCTGGAAACACCATATATTTT. It is translated as CASSLDTGASGNTIYF. The chain couples TRBV7-2 to TRBJ1-3; 7 bases map to TRBD1. CDR1 is SGHTA and CDR2 is FQGNSA in the germline V gene. The CDR3 sequence is 16 residues long. The V and J ends lost 1 base and 0 bases, in that order; junction bases with no gene match: 3.